This TCR beta chain was identified in a study of regulatory T cells in long-lasting Graves disease. This clonotype was picked up a small number of times. This could be a read error, since a much larger clone is one nucleotide away. Arm-PCR of CDR3 regions and iRepertoire HTBI primers were the basis on which TCR beta libraries were built. TCRdb reprocessed the multiplex PCR reads with MiXCR, giving one entry per CDR3 protein. In the table there are 200,000 to 250,000 distinct CDR3 sequences, around 20% of which are singletons. The time point is: newly diagnosed GD, antithyroid drugs for less than 3 months. TCR sequences were obtained from RNA taken from PBMCs. The V end lost 6 bases, the J end lost 6 bases, and 12 bases lay between the germline ends. The CDR3 has 13 residues. The germline V gene encodes CDR1 SNHLY and CDR2 FYNNEI.

The material sequenced was peripheral blood mononuclear cells (PBMCs), taken at new diagnosis, from a patient treated with antithyroid drugs. The chain has TRBV2 and TRBJ2-1, with D tentatively TRBD1 (6 bases). This TCR was sampled from a female donor with Graves disease. The CDR3 sequence: CASSLDRTNEQFF. The CDR3 DNA reads as TGTGCCAGCAGCTTAGACAGGACCAATGAGCAGTTCTTC.